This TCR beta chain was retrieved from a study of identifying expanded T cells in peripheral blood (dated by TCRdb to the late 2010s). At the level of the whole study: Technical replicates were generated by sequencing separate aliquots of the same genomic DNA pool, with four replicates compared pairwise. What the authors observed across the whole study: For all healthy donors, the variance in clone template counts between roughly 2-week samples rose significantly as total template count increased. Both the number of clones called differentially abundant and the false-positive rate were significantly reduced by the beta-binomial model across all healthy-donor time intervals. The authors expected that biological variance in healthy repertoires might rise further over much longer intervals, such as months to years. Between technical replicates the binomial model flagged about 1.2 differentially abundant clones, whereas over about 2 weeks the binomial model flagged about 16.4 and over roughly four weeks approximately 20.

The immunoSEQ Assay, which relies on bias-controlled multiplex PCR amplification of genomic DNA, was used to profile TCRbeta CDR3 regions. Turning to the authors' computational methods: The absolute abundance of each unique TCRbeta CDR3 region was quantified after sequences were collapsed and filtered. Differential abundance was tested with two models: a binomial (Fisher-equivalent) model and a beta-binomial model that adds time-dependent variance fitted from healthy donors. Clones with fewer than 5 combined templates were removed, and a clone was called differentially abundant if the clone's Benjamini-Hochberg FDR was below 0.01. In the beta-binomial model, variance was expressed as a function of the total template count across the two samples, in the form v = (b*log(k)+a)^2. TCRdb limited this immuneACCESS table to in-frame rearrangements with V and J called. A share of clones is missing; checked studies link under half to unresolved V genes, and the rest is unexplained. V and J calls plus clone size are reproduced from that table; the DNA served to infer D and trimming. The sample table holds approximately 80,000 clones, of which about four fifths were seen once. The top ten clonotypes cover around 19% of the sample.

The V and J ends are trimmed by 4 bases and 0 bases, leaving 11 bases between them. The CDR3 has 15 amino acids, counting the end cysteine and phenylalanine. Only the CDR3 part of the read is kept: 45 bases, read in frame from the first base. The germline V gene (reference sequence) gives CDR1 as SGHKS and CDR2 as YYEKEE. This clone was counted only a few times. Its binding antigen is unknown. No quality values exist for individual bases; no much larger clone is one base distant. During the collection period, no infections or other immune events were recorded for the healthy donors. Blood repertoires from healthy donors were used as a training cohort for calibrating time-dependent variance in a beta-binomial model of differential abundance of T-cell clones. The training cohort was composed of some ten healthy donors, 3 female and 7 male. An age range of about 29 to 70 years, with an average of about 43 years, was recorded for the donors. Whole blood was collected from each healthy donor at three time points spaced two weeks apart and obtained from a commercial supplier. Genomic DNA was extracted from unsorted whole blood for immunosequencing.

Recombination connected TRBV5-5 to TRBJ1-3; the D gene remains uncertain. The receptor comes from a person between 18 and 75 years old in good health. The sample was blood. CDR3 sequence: CASSLDTFSGNTIYF. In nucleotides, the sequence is TGTGCCAGCAGCCTCGACACGTTCTCTGGAAACACCATATATTTT.